These 2 T cell receptor beta chains originate from one sample sequenced in a study of beta chain features in type 1 diabetes. These TCRs' antigens remain unknown. Overall study findings and caveats: Moderate yet significant TCRB CDR3 shortening was seen in Type 1 diabetes patients in all four CD4+ subsets.

The sequenced template was cDNA made from the entire isolated RNA. The assay was immunoSEQ multiplex PCR, and TCRdb's table has in-frame clones only and misses some. The data contain about 270,000 clones, over 11% of them singletons. Input material: naive CD4+ T cells from blood. All receptors derive from a man aged 25 to 40 with type 1 diabetes.

This chain joins TRBV18 and TRBJ2-5; 9 bases match TRBD1. J gave up 2 bases and V 3 bases, and 4 bases lay outside the gene matches. The germline V gene encodes CDR1 KGHSH and CDR2 LQKENI. The CDR3 runs to 15 residues. As DNA, the CDR3 is TGTGCCAGCTCACCGGGGACAGGGCTTCAAGAGACCCAGTACTTC. Protein product: CASSPGTGLQETQYF.

A few counts support this clone. This rearrangement joins TRBV18 to TRBJ2-1; D unclear. Germline lookup yields CDR1 KGHSH and CDR2 LQKENI. The CDR3 runs to 14 residues. The V gene lost 3 bases and the J gene lost 6 bases, with 12 bases spanning the gap. The DNA for the CDR3 is TGTGCCAGCTCACCGCCCCCCAGTGTCAATGAGCAGTTCTTC. Translation: CASSPPPSVNEQFF.